This record looks at one T cell receptor beta chain sequence and its context. Its specificity is not known. Relative to the germline gene, one junction end is altered; a read error may explain this. This CDR3 is 16 amino acids long. In germline, CDR1 is SGHAT, CDR2 FQNNGV. These data originate in a study of tumor-infiltrating lymphocytes in primary liver carcinoma. Study summary: Ages ranged from 30 to 69, with HCC or mixed HCC-cholangiocarcinoma.

The source of the blood RNA was unsorted whole blood, and germline DNA was extracted as well. Roughly 4.2 milliliters of peripheral blood were drawn presurgically. Researchers generated TCR beta cDNA from approximately 520 ng of total RNA, relying on a constant-region primer. Three nested multiplex PCR rounds of slightly modified ARM-PCR generated TCR beta libraries. Each of the first two PCR rounds ran roughly 9 cycles with TRBV1-TRBV30 forward and C-beta reverse primers. Using its own MiXCR run on the multiplex PCR reads, TCRdb lists one record per CDR3 protein. The sample records approximately 340,000 distinct CDR3 sequences, less than 75% being singletons. Study observations and caveats: Tumors had a significantly higher top-250-clone fraction than blood (p = 0.039). Pairs comparing tumor with adjacent tissue or blood overlapped less than pairs drawn from tumor regions.

This TCR came from a man between 40 and 49 years old with primary liver carcinoma and hepatitis B virus infection. Sequenced material: peripheral blood. The chain joins TRBV11-2 to TRBJ2-3; weak D call: TRBD1 (6 bases). CDR3 loop: CASSFGQGLSTGTQYF. The CDR3 region has the DNA TGTGCCAGCAGCTTCGGTCAGGGGTTAAGCACAGGTACGCAGTATTTT.